This T cell receptor beta chain was found in a study of blood T cell repertoires in COVID-19. From germline, CDR1 is SGHDN and CDR2 FVKESK. The CDR3 is 14 amino acids. Trimming took 1 base from V and 2 from J, leaving 9 bases between them. This clone showed up just a few times. Original methodology: Estimation of nucleated cell counts was performed using reference gene primer amplification. Sequencing used immunoSEQ multiplex PCR; TCRdb keeps in-frame clones, though not all of them. V and J calls and clone size follow that table, whereas D and trimming were derived from the DNA. The sample records around 140,000 clones, 65% to 85% being singletons.

The sequenced sample consisted of peripheral blood. V usage is TRBV14 and J usage is TRBJ2-7; perhaps TRBD2 as D (6 bases). This receptor was obtained from a woman aged 60-70 years with acute or convalescent COVID-19. The CDR3 region is CASSQVGLTYEQYF. Here the CDR3 DNA reads TGTGCCAGCAGCCAAGTGGGACTGACCTACGAGCAGTACTTC.